This is a list of T cell receptor beta chains from one sample in a study of blood T cell repertoires in COVID-19. The protocol was immunoSEQ multiplex PCR, while the TCRdb copy is restricted to in-frame clones and leaves out a portion. This sample has tens of thousands of clones, with around 86% found just once. The sequencing sample was made of peripheral blood. The receptors stem from a human donor in a cohort sampled during active COVID-19. Each CDR3 is given with its conserved first and last residue. A D gene is named only where the DNA matches it firmly. Rows give clone size only sometimes, using once, few, many, or a class for an expanded clone.

TRBV7-6	TRBJ1-1	-	-	TGTGCCAGCAGCCCGAGGCTTTTGAACACTGAAGCTTTCTTT	CASSPRLLNTEAFF
TRBV30	TRBJ2-3	-	-	TGTGCCTGGAGTCTCTCCCTCGTAGGCACAGATACGCAGTATTTT	CAWSLSLVGTDTQYF
TRBV27	TRBJ1-1	once	TRBD1	TGTGCCAGCAGTTTAGGCGGGACAGTACGATCTGAAGCTTTCTTT	CASSLGGTVRSEAFF
TRBV5-1	TRBJ2-7	-	TRBD1	TGCGCCAGCGGCCCAACAGGGGGAAGGGACGAGCAGTACTTC	CASGPTGGRDEQYF
TRBV6-6	TRBJ1-1	-	-	TGTGCCAGCAGTTACTCTCTTCCTGAAGCTTTCTTT	CASSYSLPEAFF
TRBV7-6	TRBJ2-1	few	-	TGTGCCAGCAGCCTAGAGCTAGAAATTTACAATGAGCAGTTCTTC	CASSLELEIYNEQFF
TRBV2	TRBJ2-7	-	TRBD2	TGTCCCAGCAGGGCACTAGCGGGCGGGCGGGGCGAGCAGTACTTC	CPSRALAGGRGEQYF
TRBV11-2	TRBJ2-3	-	-	TGTGCCAGCAGCTTAGATCGTTCTACGGGAGTCGCAGATACGCAGTATTTT	CASSLDRSTGVADTQYF
TRBV4-2	TRBJ2-1	once	TRBD2	TGTGCCAGCAGCCAAAGGTTTAGCGGGGGGGCAGTGAATGAGCAGTTCTTC	CASSQRFSGGAVNEQFF
TRBV11-2	TRBJ2-7	-	TRBD2	TGTGCCAGCAGCCAAGAGAGGGGTAGCGGGAGGGCCTACGAGCAGTACTTC	CASSQERGSGRAYEQYF
TRBV7-2	TRBJ2-1	-	TRBD2	TGTGCCAGCAGCTCTAAAGCGGGGTCCGGCAATGAGCAGTTCTTC	CASSSKAGSGNEQFF
TRBV7-6	TRBJ1-1	-	TRBD1	TGTGCCAGCAGCCACCCGACAGGGACGAACACTGAAGCTTTCTTT	CASSHPTGTNTEAFF
TRBV29-1	TRBJ1-2	-	TRBD1	TGCAGCGTGTCCGGGACAGGGGGGTCTCGCTATGGCTACACCTTC	CSVSGTGGSRYGYTF
TRBV2	TRBJ1-2	-	-	TGTGCCAGCAGGAAGGGACTTCTATCGGGCGGCTACACCTTC	CASRKGLLSGGYTF
TRBV27	TRBJ1-6	-	-	TGTGCCAGCAGTCCCATGGCGGTGAGCAATTCACCCCTCCACTTT	CASSPMAVSNSPLHF
TRBV27	TRBJ1-2	-	-	TGTGCCAGCAGTCCCTGGGGAGAGAACTATGGCTACACCTTC	CASSPWGENYGYTF
TRBV4-1	TRBJ2-3	-	TRBD2	TGCGCCAGCAGCCAAGATCTGGTGGGGGGGACGCAGTATTTT	CASSQDLVGGTQYF
TRBV6-5	TRBJ2-7	-	-	TGTGCCAGCAGTTATAGGAGCCTTAAGGGGCCCGAGCAGTACTTC	CASSYRSLKGPEQYF
TRBV6-6	TRBJ1-2	once	-	TGTGCCGGATACAGGGACTATGGCTACACCTTC	CAGYRDYGYTF
TRBV19	TRBJ2-3	once	TRBD1	TGTGCCAGTAGTAGGCACAGGGGGAGTAGCACAGATACGCAGTATTTT	CASSRHRGSSTDTQYF
TRBV9	TRBJ2-2	-	-	TGTGCCAGCAGCGTGAGGCTACAGGGCGGGGAGCTGTTTTTT	CASSVRLQGGELFF
TRBV19	TRBJ2-3	-	TRBD2	TGTGCCAGTAGTGCACTAGCGGGGGAGCAGTATTTT	CASSALAGEQYF
TRBV19	TRBJ1-2	-	-	TGTGCCAGTAAGCAGAGGGCCCCCTATGGCTACACCTTC	CASKQRAPYGYTF
TRBV7-9	TRBJ2-5	-	-	TGTGCCAGCAGCCCGACAGGTTTTCAAGAGACCCAGTACTTC	CASSPTGFQETQYF
TRBV28	TRBJ2-7	-	-	TGTGCCAGCAGTCCCCCCAGACAGGTTAGGTACGAGCAGTACTTC	CASSPPRQVRYEQYF
TRBV7-8	TRBJ2-5	-	-	TGTGCCAGCAGCTTAGGGGTAACGAGCGTCCAAGAGACCCAGTACTTC	CASSLGVTSVQETQYF
TRBV6-5	TRBJ2-2	-	-	TGTGCCAGCAGGGGGCCGAACACCGGGGAGCTGTTTTTT	CASRGPNTGELFF
TRBV5-1	TRBJ1-1	-	-	TGCGCCAGCAGCTTGGCCACGGGCGCGGGGGGATCTGAAGCTTTCTTT	CASSLATGAGGSEAFF
TRBV4-2	TRBJ2-5	-	TRBD1	TGTGCCAGCAGCCAAGCACAGGGGAAAGAGACCCAGTACTTC	CASSQAQGKETQYF
TRBV30	TRBJ1-4	-	-	TGTGCCTGGGGTACCGGAGCAACTAATGAAAAACTGTTTTTT	CAWGTGATNEKLFF
TRBV19	TRBJ1-5	few	-	TGTGCCAGTAGTATAACCCAGACGGGTTACAATCAACCCCAGCATTTT	CASSITQTGYNQPQHF
TRBV5-5	TRBJ2-7	-	-	TGTGCCAGCAGCTTGGACGGGGCCTACGAGCAGTACTTC	CASSLDGAYEQYF
TRBV5-1	TRBJ1-2	-	TRBD1	TGCGCCAGCAGCTTGGGCGACAGGGACTATGGCTACACCTTC	CASSLGDRDYGYTF
TRBV7-9	TRBJ2-5	-	-	TGTGCCAGCAGCTTAGCGGGCCTCCCGCCGGAGACCCAGTACTTC	CASSLAGLPPETQYF
TRBV5-6	TRBJ1-5	-	-	TGTGCCAGCAGCTTGGCCGGGAATAGCAATCAGCCCCAGCATTTT	CASSLAGNSNQPQHF
TRBV20-1	TRBJ2-3	-	-	TGCAGTGCCGAGAACACAGATACGCAGTATTTT	CSAENTDTQYF